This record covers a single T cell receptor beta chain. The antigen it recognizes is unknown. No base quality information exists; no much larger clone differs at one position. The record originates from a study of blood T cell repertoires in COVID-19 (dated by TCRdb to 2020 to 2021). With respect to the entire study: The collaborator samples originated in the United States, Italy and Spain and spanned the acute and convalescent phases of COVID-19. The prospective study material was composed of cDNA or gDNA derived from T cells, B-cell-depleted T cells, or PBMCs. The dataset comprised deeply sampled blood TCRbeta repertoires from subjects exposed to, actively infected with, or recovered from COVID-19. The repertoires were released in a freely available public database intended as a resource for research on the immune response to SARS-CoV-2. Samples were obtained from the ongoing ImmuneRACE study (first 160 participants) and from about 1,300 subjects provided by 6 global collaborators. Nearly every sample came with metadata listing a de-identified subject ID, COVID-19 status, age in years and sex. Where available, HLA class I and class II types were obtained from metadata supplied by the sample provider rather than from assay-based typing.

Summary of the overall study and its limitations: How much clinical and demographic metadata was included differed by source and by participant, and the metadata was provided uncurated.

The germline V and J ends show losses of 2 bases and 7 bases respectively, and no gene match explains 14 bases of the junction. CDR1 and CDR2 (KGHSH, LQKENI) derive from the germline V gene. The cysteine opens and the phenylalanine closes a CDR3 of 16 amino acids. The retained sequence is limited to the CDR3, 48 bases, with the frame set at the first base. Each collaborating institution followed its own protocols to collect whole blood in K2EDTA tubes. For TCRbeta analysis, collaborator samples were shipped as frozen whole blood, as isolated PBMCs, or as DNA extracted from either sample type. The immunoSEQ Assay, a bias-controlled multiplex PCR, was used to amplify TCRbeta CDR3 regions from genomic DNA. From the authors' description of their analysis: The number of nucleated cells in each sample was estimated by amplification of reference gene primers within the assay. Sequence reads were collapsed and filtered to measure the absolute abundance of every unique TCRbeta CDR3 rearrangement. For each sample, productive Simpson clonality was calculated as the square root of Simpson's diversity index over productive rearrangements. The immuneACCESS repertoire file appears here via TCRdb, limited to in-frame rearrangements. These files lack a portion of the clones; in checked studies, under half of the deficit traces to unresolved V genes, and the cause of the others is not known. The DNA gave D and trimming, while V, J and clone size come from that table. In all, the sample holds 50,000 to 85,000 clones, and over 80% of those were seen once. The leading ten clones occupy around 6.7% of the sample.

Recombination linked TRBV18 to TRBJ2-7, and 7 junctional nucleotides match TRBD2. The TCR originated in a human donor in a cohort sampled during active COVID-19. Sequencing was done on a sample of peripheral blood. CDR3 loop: CASSPTTGGRFREQYF. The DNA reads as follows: TGTGCCAGCTCACCAACCACGGGAGGCAGATTTAGGGAGCAGTACTTC.